Below, 10 T cell receptor beta chains from the same sample are listed, as sequenced in a study of neurological immune-mediated disorders (dated by TCRdb to between 2018 and 2020). Library preparation was by 5' RACE. The instrument given in TCRdb is Illumina HiSeq 2500. TCRdb trimmed public reads at Q25 via fastp, called clones via MiXCR and kept in-frame beta chains. Every entry covers one CDR3 protein and lists the most common genes and DNA from its rows. The sample has 55,000 to 75,000 distinct CDR3 sequences on record, over 2% of them singletons. Of the sample, around 2.8% is held by the ten largest clones. The sequenced sample was PBMCs. Receptor source: a man in his forties or fifties with multiple sclerosis.

The gene calls are TRBV7-9 and TRBJ2-7; TRBD1 matches at 8 bases. Trimming at V came to 4 bases and at J to 5 bases, leaving 10 bases not matched to a gene. Germline CDR1 is SEHNR and CDR2 is FQNEAQ (reference sequence). The CDR3 extends over 15 amino acids. CDR3 in DNA: TGTGCCAGCAGCTCCAGACAGGGGAAGAATCACGAGCAGTACTTC. It specifies CASSSRQGKNHEQYF.

This clonotype was seen repeatedly, ten times or more. The V call is TRBV12-3 or TRBV12-4, the J call TRBJ2-5, with 8 bases lining up with TRBD2. The CDR3 consists of 15 residues. J gave up 4 bases and V 6 bases, and 10 bases lay outside the gene matches. CDR3 sequence (DNA): TGTGCCAGCAGCTTCCCTGCGGGGGGCGGAGAGACCCAGTACTTC. The encoded protein is CASSFPAGGGETQYF.

This clonotype was detected many times. The chain employs TRBV9 and TRBJ1-5, with a tentative D call TRBD1 (5 bases). Germline CDR1 SGDLS, CDR2 YYNGEE. The CDR3 totals 15 residues. V was trimmed by 0 bases and J by 2 bases, leaving 9 bases between them. In DNA, the CDR3 is TGTGCCAGCAGCGTAGATCAGGGAGGCAATCAGCCCCAGCATTTT. As protein: CASSVDQGGNQPQHF.

At least ten counts were recorded for this clonotype. The rearrangement links TRBV10-3 to TRBJ1-4; no firm D call. This CDR3 contains 12 residues. The V end lost 6 bases, the J end lost 10 bases, and 12 bases lay between the germline ends. The V gene's germline CDR1 is ENHRY and CDR2 SYGVKD. The CDR3 DNA follows: TGTGCCATCAGGAACGAAGGAGGAAAACTGTTTTTT. It is translated as CAIRNEGGKLFF.

In this sample, this clonotype turned up many times. V gene TRBV14 combines with J gene TRBJ1-1; the match to TRBD1 covers 7 bases. This CDR3 is 16 amino acids long. The germline V gene encodes CDR1 SGHDN and CDR2 FVKESK. Germline trimming cut 0 bases from V and 0 bases from J; bases unmatched to any gene: 4. In DNA, the CDR3 is TGTGCCAGCAGCCAAGATCAGGGGGTTGTGAACACTGAAGCTTTCTTT. Its translation is CASSQDQGVVNTEAFF.

This clonotype has a count of ten or more. DNA of the CDR3: TGTGCCAGCAGCTCCGGGGGACAGACCTACGAGCAGTACTTC. Its translation: CASSSGGQTYEQYF. V and J are TRBV5-6 and TRBJ2-7; the D gene is possibly TRBD1 (7 bases). V was cut by 3 bases and J by 2 bases, with 12 bases left in between. The length of the CDR3 is 14 residues. Germline V gene sequence: CDR1 SGHDT, CDR2 YYEEEE.

This sequence joins TRBV18 and TRBJ1-6, with D unclear. The germline gives CDR1 KGHSH, CDR2 LQKENI. V was pared by 4 bases and J by 7 bases, with 14 bases between. The CDR3 consists of 15 residues. This CDR3 reads CASSRERAGNSPLHF. CDR3 DNA: TGTGCCAGCTCACGGGAAAGGGCCGGGAATTCACCCCTCCACTTT.

This clonotype has at least ten counts. This chain links TRBV7-2 with TRBJ2-7; 7 bases line up with TRBD1. The V gene's germline CDR1 is SGHTA and CDR2 FQGNSA. This CDR3 contains 14 residues. Unmatched junction bases numbered 7, after V lost 6 bases and J lost 2 bases. This chain's CDR3 is CASRSTGTAYEQYF. CDR3 bases: TGTGCCAGCAGATCGACCGGGACAGCCTACGAGCAGTACTTC.

This clonotype was recorded many times. This chain joins TRBV12-3 or TRBV12-4 and TRBJ2-1; D is uncertain. The germline V and J ends were trimmed by 1 base and 8 bases, with 12 bases remaining between them. The CDR3 is 14 residues long. The chain's CDR3 is CASSLVWVGDEQFF. The CDR3 bases are TGTGCCAGCAGTTTAGTTTGGGTTGGTGATGAGCAGTTCTTC.

This clonotype showed up many times. The chain is built from TRBV27 and TRBJ2-1; 11 bases fit TRBD2. The germline V gene has CDR1 MNHEY and CDR2 SMNVEV (reference sequence). Unmatched junction bases numbered 10, after V lost 5 bases and J lost 4 bases. The CDR3 sequence is 17 residues long. In DNA, the CDR3 is TGTGCCAGCAGTCCCCGGCTAGCGGGGGGACTGTACAATGAGCAGTTCTTC. This encodes CASSPRLAGGLYNEQFF.